One TCR beta chain is described in this entry. This sample stems from a study of CD8+CD57+ T cells in acquired aplastic anemia. Genomic DNA constituted the template upon which TCR beta VDJ and CDR3 profiling was performed. TCRdb independently ran MiXCR on the reads; one entry per CDR3 protein. The sample lists fewer than 250,000 distinct CDR3 sequences, around 50% occurring once. CDR3 length equals 17 residues. Trimming stripped 3 bases from V and 0 bases from J, with 12 bases between. The germline gives CDR1 SNHLY, CDR2 FYNNEI. The chain uses TRBV2 and TRBJ2-6; maybe TRBD1 (6 bases). The receptor's source is a human donor in good health, serving as a control. Material for sequencing was sorted CD4+, CD8+, or CD8+CD57+ T cells (not recorded which) from PBMCs. CDR3 nucleotides: TGTGCCAGCAGTGACAGGGGCACCAACTCTGGGGCCAACGTCCTGACTTTC. Translating gives CASSDRGTNSGANVLTF.